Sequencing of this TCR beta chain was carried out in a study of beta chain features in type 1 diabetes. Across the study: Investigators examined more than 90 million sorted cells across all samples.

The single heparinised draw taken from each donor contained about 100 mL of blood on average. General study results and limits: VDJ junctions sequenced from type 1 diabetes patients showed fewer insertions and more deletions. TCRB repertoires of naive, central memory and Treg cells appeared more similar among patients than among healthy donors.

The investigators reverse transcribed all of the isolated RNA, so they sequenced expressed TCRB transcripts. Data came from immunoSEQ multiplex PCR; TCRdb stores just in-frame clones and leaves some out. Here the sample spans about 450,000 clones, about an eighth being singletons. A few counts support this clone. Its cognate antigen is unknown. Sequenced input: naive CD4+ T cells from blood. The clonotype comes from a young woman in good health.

In DNA form, the CDR3 reads TGTGCCAGCAGCTTGAGCAGGGGCCACGAGCAGTACTTC. Residues: CASSLSRGHEQYF. The rearrangement uses TRBV7-3 and TRBJ2-7; the D gene is possibly TRBD1 (6 bases). V lost 3 bases, J lost 5 bases, and 11 bases lay in between. The CDR3 runs 13 residues. Germline-derived CDR1 and CDR2 are SGHTA and FQGTGA.